The 14 T cell receptor beta chains reported below all come from one sample, sequenced in a study of blood T cells in healthy people across ages. A second PCR, run for about 7 to 12 cycles, used a sample-barcoded 5' primer plus a J-beta primer mix. TCRdb reprocessed the 5' RACE reads with MiXCR, giving one entry per CDR3 protein. The table records about 1.6 million distinct CDR3 sequences, about 35% of them present only once. The sequencing input was blood. These receptors originate from a woman aged 25 to 39 in good health.

The rearrangement links TRBV15 to TRBJ2-7; D not certain. Germline CDR1 LNHNV, CDR2 YYDKDF (reference sequence). The V end lost 3 bases, the J end lost 2 bases, and 14 bases lay between the germline ends. The CDR3 spans 15 residues. CDR3 in amino acids: CATSSTTLPTYEQYF. The CDR3 nucleotides are TGTGCCACCAGCAGCACAACCCTACCCACCTACGAGCAGTACTTC.

As to this clonotype: A read error may produce the germline difference seen at one junction end. The chain uses TRBV13 and TRBJ2-1, with TRBD2 matching 7 bases. Germline loops: CDR1 PRHDT, CDR2 FYEKMQ (reference sequence). The CDR3 is 17 residues long. The CDR3 here is CACSFPPGEGLQNEQFF. The CDR3 region has the DNA TGTGCCTGCAGCTTTCCCCCCGGGGAGGGCCTCCAAAATGAGCAGTTCTTC.

The V and J genes are TRBV9 and TRBJ2-5, with 9 nucleotides matching TRBD1. The end of the DNA fits TRBJ2-7 better, so the J call may be wrong. Germline lookup yields CDR1 SGDLS and CDR2 YYNGEE. This CDR3 comprises 15 residues. The CDR3, as DNA: TGTGCCAGCAGCGGAGCCGGGACAGGGAACTACGAGCAGTACTTC. Translated, it gives CASSGAGTGNYEQYF.

The genes are TRBV6-2 or TRBV6-3 and TRBJ1-2, with D unresolved. CDR3 size: 13 residues. Germline loops: CDR1 MNHEY, CDR2 SVGEGT. Trimming pared 7 bases from V and 0 bases from J, leaving 9 bases between. CDR3 nucleotides: TGTGCCAGCACTCAAAACTCTAACTATGGCTACACCTTC. It specifies CASTQNSNYGYTF.

As concerns this clonotype: A read error may explain this, as a much larger clone is one base away. This chain links TRBV4-1 with TRBJ2-1, with a weak D call TRBD2 (7 bases). V shed 0 bases and J shed 4 bases, with 13 bases lying between them. Germline CDR1 MGHRA, CDR2 YSYEKL. The CDR3 covers 16 residues. The DNA for the CDR3 is TGCGCCAGCAGCCAAGATGCGGGGGCGCCTTACAATGAGCAGTTCTTC. Protein product: CASSQDAGAPYNEQFF.

V gene TRBV29-1 combines with J gene TRBJ1-1; D remains ambiguous. V was trimmed by 0 bases and J by 4 bases, leaving 12 bases between them. The CDR3 spans 14 residues. Looked up from germline, CDR1 is SQVTM and CDR2 is ANQGSEA. CDR3 in amino acids: CSVEDAGLSTEAFF. The CDR3 nucleotides read TGCAGCGTTGAAGATGCGGGGTTGAGCACTGAAGCTTTCTTT.

Note on this clonotype: This may be a read error: a much more frequent sequence differs by one nucleotide. This chain uses TRBV29-1 with TRBJ2-5; no clear D gene. The better agreement between TRBJ2-7 and the DNA end casts doubt on the J call. CDR3 length equals 12 residues. The germline CDR1 and CDR2 sequences are SQVTM and ANQGSEA. The CDR3 nucleotides are TGCAGCGGTGTAGGGAACGGGCACGAGCAGTACTTC. Protein sequence: CSGVGNGHEQYF.

This clonotype has more than one count but fewer than ten. V gene TRBV28 combines with J gene TRBJ2-1, with D unclear. The CDR3 spans 19 residues. V lost 4 bases, J lost 0 bases, and 22 bases lay in between. Germline V CDR1 and CDR2: MDHEN, SYDVKM. The CDR3 DNA sequence: TGTGCCAGCAGTTCCCCCTATGGAGCTTTCCCCCACTCCTACAATGAGCAGTTCTTC. This gives the protein CASSSPYGAFPHSYNEQFF.

This chain connects TRBV9 to TRBJ2-5; D may be TRBD2 (6 bases). The V end lost 3 bases, the J end lost 1 base, and 13 bases lay between the germline ends. Germline lookup yields CDR1 SGDLS and CDR2 YYNGEE. The CDR3 has 15 residues. CDR3: CASSEAGTLQETQYF. The CDR3 DNA follows: TGTGCCAGCAGCGAGGCCGGGACTCTCCAAGAGACCCAGTACTTC. The complete variable domain, with remaining parts taken from reference TRBV9 and TRBJ2-5, reads DSGVTQTPKHLITATGQRVTLRCSPRSGDLSVYWYQQSLDQGLQFLIQYYNGEERAKGNILERFSAQQFPDLHSELNLSSLELGDSALYFCASSEAGTLQETQYFGPGTRLLVL.

The rearrangement links TRBV11-2 to TRBJ2-1; 9 nucleotides line up with TRBD1. CDR3 length: 15 amino acids. Trimming cost V 5 bases and J 6 bases; bases outside gene matches: 8. The germline CDR1 and CDR2 sequences are SGHAT and FQNNGV. The CDR3 DNA is TGTGCCAGCAGCACTAACAGGGGGCTTGGCAATGAGCAGTTCTTC. It codes for CASSTNRGLGNEQFF.

Only a few counts were recorded for this clonotype. The V and J genes are TRBV4-1 and TRBJ2-1, with D possibly being TRBD2 (6 bases). The ends were cut back, 0 bases at V and 8 bases at J, with 20 bases in the middle. CDR1 and CDR2 from the germline V gene are MGHRA and YSYEKL. The CDR3 contains 17 residues. The CDR3, as DNA: TGCGCCAGCAGCCAAGAGACATCAACTAGCCTGGTCGATGAGCAGTTCTTC. Translating gives CASSQETSTSLVDEQFF.

The chain combines TRBV24-1 with TRBJ2-3; 10 bases are a match to TRBD2. Germline-derived CDR1 and CDR2 are KGHDR and SFDVKD. This CDR3 comprises 14 residues. V shed 4 bases and J 5 bases; nucleotides not matched to a gene: 2. CDR3 protein: CATSELAGQDTQYF. For the CDR3, the DNA is TGTGCCACCAGTGAACTAGCGGGGCAAGATACGCAGTATTTT.

This chain connects TRBV7-3 to TRBJ2-3; D possibly uses TRBD1 or TRBD2 (5 bases each). The V gene's germline CDR1 is SGHTA and CDR2 FQGTGA. V lost 1 base, J lost 5 bases, and 10 bases lay in between. CDR3 size: 14 residues. CDR3 residues: CASSLIGDQDTQYF. The DNA of the CDR3 is TGTGCCAGCAGCTTAATCGGGGACCAAGATACGCAGTATTTT.

Only a few counts were recorded for this clonotype. The chain recombines TRBV4-1 with TRBJ2-1; 7 bases match TRBD1. Trimming at V came to 1 base and at J to 5 bases, leaving 8 bases not matched to a gene. Germline V gene data show CDR1 as MGHRA and CDR2 as YSYEKL. The CDR3 has 16 amino acids. The CDR3 reads CASSQGVQGWDNEQFF. DNA for the CDR3: TGCGCCAGCAGCCAAGGGGTACAGGGGTGGGACAATGAGCAGTTCTTC.